Listed here are 16 T cell receptor beta chains from one sample, sequenced in a study of blood T cell repertoires in COVID-19. Assay: immunoSEQ multiplex PCR; the TCRdb copy retains only in-frame clones and omits some. The sample carries approximately 100,000 clones, over 65% recorded once. Input material: peripheral blood. The receptors were gathered from a man in his 60s with acute or convalescent COVID-19.

The chain has TRBV10-2 and TRBJ2-7; a possible D gene is TRBD1 (6 bases). The CDR3 consists of 12 residues. CDR1 and CDR2 from the germline V gene are WSHSY and SAAADI. Trimming stripped 6 bases from V and 4 bases from J, with 10 bases between. The CDR3 loop reads CASSYGTYEQYF. CDR3 sequence (DNA): TGCGCCAGCAGCTACGGGACATACGAGCAGTACTTC.

The rearrangement uses TRBV6-1 and TRBJ2-3, with TRBD1 matching over 8 bases. CDR3 length: 16 amino acids. Germline V gene sequence: CDR1 MNHNS, CDR2 SASEGT. The V segment lost 4 bases and the J segment 2 bases; nucleotides outside the gene matches: 8. CDR3 DNA sequence: TGTGCCAGCAGTGGAGCCGGGACAGGCTACACAGATACGCAGTATTTT. This encodes CASSGAGTGYTDTQYF.

This chain links TRBV7-8 with TRBJ2-2, with D tentatively TRBD2 (5 bases). The germline CDR1 and CDR2 sequences are SGHVS and FQNEAQ. Trimming shortened V by 5 bases and J by 6 bases, and 7 bases separated the two germline ends. The CDR3 covers 12 residues. The CDR3 DNA follows: TGTGCCAGCAGCCGGACTTCCGGGGAGCTGTTTTTT. Protein sequence: CASSRTSGELFF. The full variable domain, completed using reference TRBV7-8 and TRBJ2-2, is GAGVSQSPRYKVAKRGQDVALRCDPISGHVSLFWYQQALGQGPEFLTYFQNEAQLDKSGLPSDRFFAERPEGSVSTLKIQRTQQEDSAVYLCASSRTSGELFFGEGSRLTVL.

The chain has TRBV20-1 and TRBJ1-2, with 7 nucleotides matching TRBD1. V trimming: 3 bases; J trimming: 11 bases; junction bases outside the gene matches: 6. In germline, CDR1 is DFQATT, CDR2 SNEGSKA (reference sequence). The CDR3 has 11 amino acids. CDR3 region: CSASRGEVYTF. CDR3 DNA sequence: TGCAGTGCTAGCAGGGGGGAAGTGTACACCTTC.

J is TRBJ2-1 and V is TRBV15; TRBD2 matches at 7 bases. The CDR3 sequence is 15 residues long. Germline trimming cut 0 bases from V and 6 bases from J; bases unmatched to any gene: 5. Germline V gene lookup returns CDR1 LNHNV and CDR2 YYDKDF (reference sequence). The CDR3 nucleotides read TGTGCCACCAGCAGAGATTATGCGGGGGTCAATGAGCAGTTCTTC. Its protein product is CATSRDYAGVNEQFF.

This clone has a single count. V is TRBV2 and J is TRBJ2-1; no clear D. This CDR3 has 12 amino acids. The germline gives CDR1 SNHLY, CDR2 FYNNEI. Trimming removed 6 bases from V and 5 bases from J, with 8 bases in between. The CDR3 DNA follows: TGTGCCAGCAGAGCGACCCACAATGAGCAGTTCTTC. Its translation: CASRATHNEQFF.

The CDR3 region is CASSQHPGVGNEQFF. The CDR3 region has the DNA TGCGCCAGCAGCCAGCACCCGGGGGTGGGAAATGAGCAGTTCTTC. The rearrangement links TRBV4-1 to TRBJ2-1; D possibly corresponds to TRBD2 (6 bases). CDR3 size: 15 residues. Between the trimmed V and J ends, which lost 3 bases and 7 bases, there was a span of 16 bases. Germline CDR1 MGHRA, CDR2 YSYEKL.

On this clone: Other DNA sequences from this sample encode an identical CDR3 as well. The rearrangement links TRBV12-3 or TRBV12-4 to TRBJ2-7; no reliable D call. The CDR3 spans 13 residues. Deletions cut 5 bases from V and 0 bases from J, with 8 bases between. DNA of the CDR3: TGTGCCAGCAGTCCCCCGGGCTCCTACGAGCAGTACTTC. As protein: CASSPPGSYEQYF.

The genes are TRBV5-1 and TRBJ2-3; D is perhaps TRBD1 (5 bases). There are 16 residues in the CDR3. Trimming took 1 base from V and 2 from J, leaving 14 bases between them. Germline assignment: CDR1 SGHRS and CDR2 YFSETQ. The CDR3 DNA is TGCGCCAGCAGCTTGAGCCCACAGGATTCCACAGATACGCAGTATTTT. Residues: CASSLSPQDSTDTQYF.

V usage is TRBV5-4 and J usage is TRBJ2-2, with D possibly matching TRBD2 (6 bases). Germline V gives CDR1 SGHNT, CDR2 YYREEE (reference sequence). This CDR3 region has 15 residues. Trimming left V 2 bases short and J 3 bases short, with 11 bases between. The CDR3 spells CASSFPGGDTGELFF. CDR3 nucleotides: TGTGCCAGCAGCTTCCCCGGGGGAGACACCGGGGAGCTGTTTTTT.

The chain has TRBV4-3 and TRBJ1-2; no firm D call. This CDR3 spans 12 amino acids. V shed 1 base and J shed 7 bases, with 7 bases lying between them. Per germline, CDR1 LGHNA and CDR2 YSLEER. The DNA of the CDR3 is TGCGCCAGCAGCCAAGGTACAGTTGGCTACACCTTC. Protein product: CASSQGTVGYTF.

J is TRBJ2-7 and V is TRBV28, with D perhaps TRBD1 (6 bases). The CDR3 is made up of 13 amino acids. The V and J ends lost 8 bases and 2 bases respectively, with 13 bases between them. Per germline, CDR1 MDHEN and CDR2 SYDVKM. CDR3 bases: TGTGCCAGCCAAGCCGGGACAACCTACGAGCAGTACTTC. Translating gives CASQAGTTYEQYF.

The rearrangement links TRBV7-9 to TRBJ2-1; D is uncertain. Trimming cost V 4 bases and J 4 bases, with 11 bases left between them. In germline, CDR1 is SEHNR, CDR2 FQNEAQ (reference sequence). The length of the CDR3 is 14 residues. CDR3 DNA: TGTGCCAGCAGCTCCCCGCCCGGGTACAATGAGCAGTTCTTC. Translation: CASSSPPGYNEQFF.

The chain employs TRBV6-2 or TRBV6-3 and TRBJ1-1; 8 bases line up with TRBD1. In germline, CDR1 is MNHEY, CDR2 SVGEGT. The length of the CDR3 is 15 residues. V dropped 6 bases and J dropped 1; count of bases not matched to a gene: 7. The CDR3 loop reads CASSPTGTGNTEAFF. CDR3 DNA: TGTGCCAGCAGCCCTACCGGGACAGGGAACACTGAAGCTTTCTTT.

The chain has TRBV27 and TRBJ1-5; D may be TRBD1 (6 bases). Germline V gene sequence: CDR1 MNHEY, CDR2 SMNVEV (reference sequence). The V and J ends lost 7 bases and 5 bases respectively, with 15 bases between them. The length of the CDR3 is 14 residues. The CDR3 DNA is TGTGCCAGCAAAAACCAGGGGACCGATCAGCCCCAGCATTTT. Protein sequence: CASKNQGTDQPQHF.

This clone was recorded a few times. The chain combines TRBV6-5 with TRBJ2-7; D is unclear. V lost 6 bases to trimming and J lost 0 bases, with 12 bases between them. The CDR3 consists of 14 residues. The germline gives CDR1 MNHEY, CDR2 SVGAGI. The CDR3 nucleotides read TGTGCCAGCAGACCCGACGGAGTCTCCTACGAGCAGTACTTC. It yields the protein CASRPDGVSYEQYF.